This T cell receptor beta chain was observed in a study of early T cells in non-severe SARS-CoV-2 infection. For the study at large: The authors sequenced bulk RNA from unsorted whole blood, leaving chains unpaired. Study results and caveats: Anti-spike CD8 responses were favored by VDJdb matching, which missed private and CD4 specificities.

The CDR3 sequence is 15 residues long. CDR1 and CDR2 (germline): SGHRS, YFSETQ. V lost 4 bases and J lost 2, with 15 bases in between. Unique molecular identifiers tagged individual cDNA molecules. TCRdb analysed the 5' RACE reads with MiXCR anew, one entry per CDR3 protein. The sample shows 55,000 to 75,000 distinct CDR3 sequences, less than 15% of them seen only once. Notes on this clonotype: The target antigen is unknown.

The clonotype originates from an adult who was a healthcare worker with PCR-confirmed SARS-CoV-2 infection or an uninfected control (not recorded which). The chain joins TRBV5-1 to TRBJ1-1; possible D gene TRBD1, 6 bases. The sample comprised whole blood. This CDR3 is CASSPVPGANTEAFF. CDR3 nucleotides: TGCGCCAGCAGCCCGGTCCCGGGGGCCAACACTGAAGCTTTCTTT.